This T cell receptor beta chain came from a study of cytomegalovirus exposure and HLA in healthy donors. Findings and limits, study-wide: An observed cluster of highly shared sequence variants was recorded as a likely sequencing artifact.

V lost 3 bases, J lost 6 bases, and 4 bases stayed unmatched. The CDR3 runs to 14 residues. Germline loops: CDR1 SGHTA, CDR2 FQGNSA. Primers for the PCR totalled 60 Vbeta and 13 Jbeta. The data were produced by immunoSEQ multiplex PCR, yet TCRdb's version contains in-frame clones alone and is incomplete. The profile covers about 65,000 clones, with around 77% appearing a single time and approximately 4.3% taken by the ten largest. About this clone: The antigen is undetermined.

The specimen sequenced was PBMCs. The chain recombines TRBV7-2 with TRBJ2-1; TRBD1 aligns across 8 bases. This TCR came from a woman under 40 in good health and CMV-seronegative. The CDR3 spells CASSFRQGSNEQFF. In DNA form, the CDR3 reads TGTGCCAGCAGCTTTCGACAGGGGAGCAATGAGCAGTTCTTC. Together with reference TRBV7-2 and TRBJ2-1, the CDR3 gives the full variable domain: GAGVSQSPSNKVTEKGKDVELRCDPISGHTALYWYRQSLGQGLEFLIYFQGNSAPDKSGLPSDRFSAERTGGSVSTLTIQRTQQEDSAVYLCASSFRQGSNEQFFGPGTRLTVL.